Listed here are 11 T cell receptor beta chains from one sample, sequenced in a study of blood T cell repertoires in COVID-19. The repertoire was sequenced with immunoSEQ multiplex PCR; TCRdb's copy has only in-frame clones and lacks some. This table holds 260,000 or so clones, around 90% found once. The sample consisted of peripheral blood. The origin of the receptors is a man aged 18 to 29 with active or convalescent COVID-19.

The genes are TRBV13 and TRBJ2-5, with 8 bases aligning to TRBD2. Germline V gene sequence: CDR1 PRHDT, CDR2 FYEKMQ (reference sequence). V lost 5 bases and J lost 2; bases outside the gene matches: 7. The length of the CDR3 is 15 residues. DNA for the CDR3: TGTGCCAGCAGCCAATCTAGCGGGCTACAAGAGACCCAGTACTTC. It translates to CASSQSSGLQETQYF.

The rearrangement uses TRBV2 and TRBJ2-5; TRBD1 aligns across 7 bases. The CDR3 totals 15 residues. Looked up from germline, CDR1 is SNHLY and CDR2 is FYNNEI. Trimming cost V 7 bases and J 2 bases; bases outside gene matches: 10. CDR3 in amino acids: CASTKTGAPQETQYF. The CDR3 DNA sequence: TGTGCCAGCACTAAAACAGGGGCCCCACAAGAGACCCAGTACTTC.

The V and J genes are TRBV29-1 and TRBJ2-4; D not resolved. The CDR3 loop spans 14 amino acids. The ends were cut back, 4 bases at V and 0 bases at J, with 10 bases in the middle. Germline lookup yields CDR1 SQVTM and CDR2 ANQGSEA. In nucleotides, the CDR3 is TGCAGCGTTGCCACTAACCTAGCCAAAAACATTCAGTACTTC. Translated: CSVATNLAKNIQYF.

The rearrangement joins TRBV27 to TRBJ1-5; 7 positions match TRBD1. This CDR3 spans 13 amino acids. Germline V CDR1 and CDR2: MNHEY, SMNVEV (reference sequence). CDR3 in DNA: TGTGCATCCCGGGACAGTAGCAATCAGCCCCAGCATTTT. This translates into CASRDSSNQPQHF.

This chain joins TRBV4-3 and TRBJ2-1, with 11 bases that match TRBD1. CDR1 LGHNA and CDR2 YSLEER come from the germline V gene. This CDR3 has 18 amino acids. V lost 0 bases to trimming and J lost 6 bases; unmatched junction nucleotides: 10. The CDR3 bases are TGCGCCAGCAGCCAAGACCTTCTTGGACAGGGGGCTAGCAATGAGCAGTTCTTC. Residues: CASSQDLLGQGASNEQFF.

This clone has at least ten counts. The V and J genes are TRBV27 and TRBJ2-5; D call uncertain. The CDR3 loop spans 12 amino acids. CDR1 and CDR2 from the germline V gene are MNHEY and SMNVEV (reference sequence). Trimming stripped 8 bases from V and 0 bases from J, with 7 bases between. For the CDR3, the DNA is TGTGCCAGCTCTGACTACCAAGAGACCCAGTACTTC. This translates into CASSDYQETQYF.

The gene calls are TRBV6-2 or TRBV6-3 and TRBJ2-2; a weak D match, TRBD2 (6 bases). The length of the CDR3 is 18 residues. The V end was cut by 2 bases, the J end by 3 bases, with 19 bases between. CDR1 and CDR2 (germline): MNHEY, SVGEGT. DNA for the CDR3: TGTGCCAGCAGTTACAACACACAGACGGGACTGTACACCGGGGAGCTGTTTTTT. Its translation: CASSYNTQTGLYTGELFF.

This clone was picked up many times. The gene calls are TRBV27 and TRBJ1-6; D gene uncertain. CDR3 size: 17 residues. The germline V gene encodes CDR1 MNHEY and CDR2 SMNVEV (reference sequence). V lost 1 base and J lost 0, with 10 bases in between. The CDR3, as DNA: TGTGCCAGCAGTTTATTTGGGCCCAGCTCCTATAATTCACCCCTCCACTTT. Its protein is CASSLFGPSSYNSPLHF.

The chain has TRBV7-6 and TRBJ1-6, with D possibly being TRBD1 (5 bases). There are 17 residues in the CDR3. Trimming cost V 0 bases and J 0 bases, with 9 bases left between them. Germline CDR1 and CDR2: SGHVS and FNYEAQ. This CDR3 reads CASSLAQGTSYNSPLHF. The CDR3 nucleotides are TGTGCCAGCAGCTTAGCGCAGGGAACCTCCTATAATTCACCCCTCCACTTT.

The table lists this clone with a count of one. The chain recombines TRBV5-1 with TRBJ2-1; 11 bases are a match to TRBD1. The length of the CDR3 is 17 residues. The germline gives CDR1 SGHRS, CDR2 YFSETQ. Trimming removed 2 bases from V and 5 bases from J; junction bases left unmatched: 9. As DNA, the CDR3 is TGCGCCAGCAGCTTAAGACCGGGACAGGGGGAAAACAATGAGCAGTTCTTC. Residues: CASSLRPGQGENNEQFF.

V gene TRBV6-2 or TRBV6-3 combines with J gene TRBJ2-7; possibly TRBD2 for D (7 bases). The CDR3 has 14 residues. The germline gives CDR1 MNHEY, CDR2 SVGEGT. Trimming removed 0 bases from V and 5 bases from J, with 11 bases in between. CDR3 in amino acids: CASSYSGGGNEQYF. In DNA form, the CDR3 reads TGTGCCAGCAGTTACTCAGGGGGGGGAAACGAGCAGTACTTC.